This entry describes one T cell receptor (beta chain). Its antigen is as yet unknown. Other DNA sequences in this specimen translate into the identical CDR3. This specimen comes from a study of shared clonotypes between healthy human individuals. Study outcomes and limitations: Clonotype sharing across donors was expected to vary with sequencing depth. The four-donor shared clonotypes exceeded non-shared clonotypes in generation probability, with non-shared ones scoring lower.

Profiled with immunoSEQ multiplex PCR; TCRdb holds only in-frame clones, not every one. Here the sample spans some 2.1 million clones, around 95% being singletons. This CDR3 comprises 13 residues. Germline CDR1 is MDHEN and CDR2 is SYDVKM. Trimming left V 4 bases short and J 2 bases short, with 6 bases between. This receptor was identified in a man aged 18 to 35 in good health. The V call is TRBV28, the J call TRBJ1-3; D remains unclear. Material: naive CD4+ T cells sorted from blood. Described subset: CD45RA+ positively selected. CDR3 residues: CASSSRAGNTIYF. The CDR3, as DNA: TGTGCCAGCAGTTCCCGAGCTGGAAACACCATATATTTT.